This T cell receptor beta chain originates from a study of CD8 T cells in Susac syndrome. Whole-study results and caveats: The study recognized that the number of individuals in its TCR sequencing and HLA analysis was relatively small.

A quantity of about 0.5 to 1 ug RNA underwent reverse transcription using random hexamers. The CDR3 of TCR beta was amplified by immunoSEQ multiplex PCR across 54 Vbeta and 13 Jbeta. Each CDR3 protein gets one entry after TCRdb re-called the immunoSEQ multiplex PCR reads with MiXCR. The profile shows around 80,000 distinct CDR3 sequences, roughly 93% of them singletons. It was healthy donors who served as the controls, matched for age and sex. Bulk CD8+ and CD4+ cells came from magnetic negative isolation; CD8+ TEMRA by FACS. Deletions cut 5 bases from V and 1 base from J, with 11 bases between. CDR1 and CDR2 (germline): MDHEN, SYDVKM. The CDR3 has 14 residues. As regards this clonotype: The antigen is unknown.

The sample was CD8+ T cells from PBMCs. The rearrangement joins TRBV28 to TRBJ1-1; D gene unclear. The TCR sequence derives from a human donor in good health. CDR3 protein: CASSTLNPNTEAFF. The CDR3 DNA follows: TGTGCCAGCAGTACCCTGAACCCGAACACTGAAGCTTTCTTT. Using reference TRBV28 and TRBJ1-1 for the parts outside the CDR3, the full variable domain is DVKVTQSSRYLVKRTGEKVFLECVQDMDHENMFWYRQDPGLGLRLIYFSYDVKMKEKGDIPEGYSVSREKKERFSLILESASTNQTSMYLCASSTLNPNTEAFFGQGTRLTVV.